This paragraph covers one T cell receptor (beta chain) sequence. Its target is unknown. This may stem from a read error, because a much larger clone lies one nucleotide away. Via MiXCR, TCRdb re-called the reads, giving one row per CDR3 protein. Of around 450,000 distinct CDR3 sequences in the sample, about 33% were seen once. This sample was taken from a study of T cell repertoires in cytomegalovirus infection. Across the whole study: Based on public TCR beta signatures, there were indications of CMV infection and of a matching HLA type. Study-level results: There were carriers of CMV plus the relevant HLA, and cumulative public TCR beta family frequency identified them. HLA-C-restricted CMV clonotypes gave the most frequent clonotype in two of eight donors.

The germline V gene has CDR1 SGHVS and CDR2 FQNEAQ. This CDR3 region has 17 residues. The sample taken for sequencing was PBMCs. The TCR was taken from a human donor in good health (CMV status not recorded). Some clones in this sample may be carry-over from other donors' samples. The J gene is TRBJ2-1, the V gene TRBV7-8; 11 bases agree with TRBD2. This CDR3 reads CASSLRLAGGANNEQSF. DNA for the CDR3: TGTGCCAGCAGCTTAAGATTAGCGGGGGGGGCGAACAATGAGCAGTCCTTC.